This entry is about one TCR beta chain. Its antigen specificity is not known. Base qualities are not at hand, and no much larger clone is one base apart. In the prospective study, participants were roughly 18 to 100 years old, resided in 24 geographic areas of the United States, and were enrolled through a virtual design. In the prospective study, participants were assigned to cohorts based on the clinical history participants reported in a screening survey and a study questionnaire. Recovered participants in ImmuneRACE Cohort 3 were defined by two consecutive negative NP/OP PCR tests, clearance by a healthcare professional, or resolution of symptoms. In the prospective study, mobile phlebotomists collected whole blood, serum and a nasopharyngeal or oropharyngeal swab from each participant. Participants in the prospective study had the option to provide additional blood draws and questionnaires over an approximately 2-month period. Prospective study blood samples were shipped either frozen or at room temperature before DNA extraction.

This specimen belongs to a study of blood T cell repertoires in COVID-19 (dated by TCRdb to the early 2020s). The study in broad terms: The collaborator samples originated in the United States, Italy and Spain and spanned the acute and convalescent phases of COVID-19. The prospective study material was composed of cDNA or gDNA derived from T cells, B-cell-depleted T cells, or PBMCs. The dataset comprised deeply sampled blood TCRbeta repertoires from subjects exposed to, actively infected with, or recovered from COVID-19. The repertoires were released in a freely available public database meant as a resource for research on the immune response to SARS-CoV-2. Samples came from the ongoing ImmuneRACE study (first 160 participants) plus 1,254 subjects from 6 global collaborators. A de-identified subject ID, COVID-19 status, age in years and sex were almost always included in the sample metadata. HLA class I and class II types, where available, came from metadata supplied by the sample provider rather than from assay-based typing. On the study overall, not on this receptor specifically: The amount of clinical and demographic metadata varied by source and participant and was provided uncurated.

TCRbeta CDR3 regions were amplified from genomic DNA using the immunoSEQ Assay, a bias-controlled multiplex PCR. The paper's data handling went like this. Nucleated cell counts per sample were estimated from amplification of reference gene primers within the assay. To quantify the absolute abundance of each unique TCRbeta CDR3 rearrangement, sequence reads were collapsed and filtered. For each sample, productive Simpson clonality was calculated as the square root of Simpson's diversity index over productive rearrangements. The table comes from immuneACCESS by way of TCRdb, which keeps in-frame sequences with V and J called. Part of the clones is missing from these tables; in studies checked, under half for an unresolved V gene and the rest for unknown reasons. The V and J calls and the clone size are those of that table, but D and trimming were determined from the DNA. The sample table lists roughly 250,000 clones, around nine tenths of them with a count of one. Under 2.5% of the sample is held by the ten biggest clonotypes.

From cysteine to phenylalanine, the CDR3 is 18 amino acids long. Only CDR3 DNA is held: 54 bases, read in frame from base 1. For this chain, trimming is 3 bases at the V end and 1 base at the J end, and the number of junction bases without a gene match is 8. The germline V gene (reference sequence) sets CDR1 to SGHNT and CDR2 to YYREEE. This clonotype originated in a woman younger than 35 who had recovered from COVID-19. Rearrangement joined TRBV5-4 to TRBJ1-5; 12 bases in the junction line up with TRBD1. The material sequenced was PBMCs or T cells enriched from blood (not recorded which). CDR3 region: CASSSPGQGARSNQPQHF. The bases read TGTGCCAGCAGCTCACCGGGACAGGGGGCGCGAAGCAATCAGCCCCAGCATTTT.